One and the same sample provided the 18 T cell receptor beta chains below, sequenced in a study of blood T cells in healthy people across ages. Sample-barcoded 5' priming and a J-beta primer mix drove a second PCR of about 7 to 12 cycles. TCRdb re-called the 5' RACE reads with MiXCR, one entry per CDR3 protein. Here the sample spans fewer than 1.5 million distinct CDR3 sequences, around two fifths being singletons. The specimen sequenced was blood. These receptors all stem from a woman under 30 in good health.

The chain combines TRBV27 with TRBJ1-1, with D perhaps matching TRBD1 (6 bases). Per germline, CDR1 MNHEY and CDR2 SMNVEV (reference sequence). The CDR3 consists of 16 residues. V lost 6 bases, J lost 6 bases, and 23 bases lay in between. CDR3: CASRGTRGLNGAEAFF. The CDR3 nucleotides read TGTGCCAGCAGAGGGACGCGGGGGCTGAATGGCGCTGAAGCTTTCTTT.

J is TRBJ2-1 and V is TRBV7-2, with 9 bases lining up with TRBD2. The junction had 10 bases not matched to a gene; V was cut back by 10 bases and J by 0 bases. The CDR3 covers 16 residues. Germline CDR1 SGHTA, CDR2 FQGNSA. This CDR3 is CATEVAGASSYNEQFF. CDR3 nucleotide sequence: TGTGCCACCGAAGTAGCGGGAGCAAGCTCCTACAATGAGCAGTTCTTC.

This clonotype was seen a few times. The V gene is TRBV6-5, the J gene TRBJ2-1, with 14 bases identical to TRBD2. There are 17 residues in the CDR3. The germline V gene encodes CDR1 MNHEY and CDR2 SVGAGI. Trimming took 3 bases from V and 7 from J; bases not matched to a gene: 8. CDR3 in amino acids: CASSYLATSGGENEQFF. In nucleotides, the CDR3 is TGTGCCAGCAGTTATTTGGCGACTAGCGGGGGGGAGAATGAGCAGTTCTTC.

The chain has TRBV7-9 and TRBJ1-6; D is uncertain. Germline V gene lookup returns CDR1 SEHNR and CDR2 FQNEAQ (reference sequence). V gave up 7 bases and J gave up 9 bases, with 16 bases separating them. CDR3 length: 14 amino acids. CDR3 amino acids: CASNQPLLGSPLHF. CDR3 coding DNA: TGTGCCAGCAACCAGCCCCTACTTGGTTCACCCCTCCACTTT.

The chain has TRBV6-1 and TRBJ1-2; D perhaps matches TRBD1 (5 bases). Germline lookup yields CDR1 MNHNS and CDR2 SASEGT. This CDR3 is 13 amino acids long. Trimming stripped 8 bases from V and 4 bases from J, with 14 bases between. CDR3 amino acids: CASRGESIYGYTF. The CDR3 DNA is TGTGCCAGCCGGGGGGAATCGATCTATGGCTACACCTTC.

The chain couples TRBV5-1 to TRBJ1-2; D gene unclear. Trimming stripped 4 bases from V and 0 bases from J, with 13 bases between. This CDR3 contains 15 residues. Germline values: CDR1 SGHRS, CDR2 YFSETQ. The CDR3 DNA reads TGCGCCAGCAGCCGCGACATCGGGGCTAACTATGGCTACACCTTC. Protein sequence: CASSRDIGANYGYTF.

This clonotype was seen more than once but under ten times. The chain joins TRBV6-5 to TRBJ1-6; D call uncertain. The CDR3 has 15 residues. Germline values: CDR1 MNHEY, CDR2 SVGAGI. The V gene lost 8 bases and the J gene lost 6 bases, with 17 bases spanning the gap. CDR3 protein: CASGGHSQTNSPLHF. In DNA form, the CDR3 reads TGTGCCAGCGGCGGCCACAGCCAGACTAATTCACCCCTCCACTTT.

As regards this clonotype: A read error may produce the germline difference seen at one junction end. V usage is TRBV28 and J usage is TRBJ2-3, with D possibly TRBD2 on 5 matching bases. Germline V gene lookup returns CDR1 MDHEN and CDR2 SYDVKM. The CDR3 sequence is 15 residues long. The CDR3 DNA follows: TGTGTCAGCAGTTTTGGCGGGCCACCCACAGATACGCAGTATTTT. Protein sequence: CVSSFGGPPTDTQYF.

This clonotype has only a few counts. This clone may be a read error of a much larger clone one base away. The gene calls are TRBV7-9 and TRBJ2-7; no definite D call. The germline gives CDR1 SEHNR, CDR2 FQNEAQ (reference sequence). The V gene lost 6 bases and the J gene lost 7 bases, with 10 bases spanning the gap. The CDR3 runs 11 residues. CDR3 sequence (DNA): TGTGCCAGCAGGATAGTCAATGAGCAGTACTTC. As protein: CASRIVNEQYF.

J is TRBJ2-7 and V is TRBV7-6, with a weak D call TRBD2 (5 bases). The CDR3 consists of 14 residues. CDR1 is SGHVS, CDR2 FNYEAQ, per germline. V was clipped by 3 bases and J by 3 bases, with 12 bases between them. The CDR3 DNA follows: TGTGCCAGCAGCTTTAGGGAGAAAGGCTACGAGCAGTACTTC. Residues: CASSFREKGYEQYF. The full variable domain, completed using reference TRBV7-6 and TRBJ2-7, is GAGVSQSPRYKVTKRGQDVALRCDPISGHVSLYWYRQALGQGPEFLTYFNYEAQQDKSGLPNDRFSAERPEGSISTLTIQRTEQRDSAMYRCASSFREKGYEQYFGPGTRLTVT.

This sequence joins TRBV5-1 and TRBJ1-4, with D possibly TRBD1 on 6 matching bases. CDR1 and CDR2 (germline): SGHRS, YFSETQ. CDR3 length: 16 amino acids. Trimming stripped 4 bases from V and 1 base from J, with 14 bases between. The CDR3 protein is CASSQQGRETNEKLFF. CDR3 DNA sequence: TGCGCCAGCAGCCAGCAGGGGCGAGAAACTAATGAAAAACTGTTTTTT.

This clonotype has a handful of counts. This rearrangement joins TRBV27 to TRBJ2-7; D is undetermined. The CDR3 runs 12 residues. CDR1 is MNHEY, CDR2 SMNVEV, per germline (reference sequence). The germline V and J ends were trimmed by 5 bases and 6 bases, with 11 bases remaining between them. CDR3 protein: CASSTPRSEQYF. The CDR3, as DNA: TGTGCCAGCAGTACCCCGAGGAGCGAGCAGTACTTC.

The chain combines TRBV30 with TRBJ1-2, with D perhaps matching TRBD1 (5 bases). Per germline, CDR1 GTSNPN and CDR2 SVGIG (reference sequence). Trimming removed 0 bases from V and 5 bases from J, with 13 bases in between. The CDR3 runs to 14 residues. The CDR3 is CAWSVGQGAYGYTF. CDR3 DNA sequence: TGTGCCTGGAGTGTGGGGCAGGGTGCATATGGCTACACCTTC.

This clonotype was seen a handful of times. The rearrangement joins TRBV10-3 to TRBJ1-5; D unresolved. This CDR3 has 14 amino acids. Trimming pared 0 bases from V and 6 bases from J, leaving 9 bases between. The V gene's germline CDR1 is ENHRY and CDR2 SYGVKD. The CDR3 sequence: CAISESTAGQPQHF. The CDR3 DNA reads TGTGCCATCAGTGAGTCGACGGCGGGTCAGCCCCAGCATTTT.

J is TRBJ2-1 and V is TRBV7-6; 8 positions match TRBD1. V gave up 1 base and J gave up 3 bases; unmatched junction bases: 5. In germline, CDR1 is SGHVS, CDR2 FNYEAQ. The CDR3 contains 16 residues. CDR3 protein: CASSLVGTGDYNEQFF. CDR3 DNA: TGTGCCAGCAGCTTAGTGGGGACAGGCGACTACAATGAGCAGTTCTTC. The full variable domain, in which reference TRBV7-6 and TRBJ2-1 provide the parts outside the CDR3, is GAGVSQSPRYKVTKRGQDVALRCDPISGHVSLYWYRQALGQGPEFLTYFNYEAQQDKSGLPNDRFSAERPEGSISTLTIQRTEQRDSAMYRCASSLVGTGDYNEQFFGPGTRLTVL.

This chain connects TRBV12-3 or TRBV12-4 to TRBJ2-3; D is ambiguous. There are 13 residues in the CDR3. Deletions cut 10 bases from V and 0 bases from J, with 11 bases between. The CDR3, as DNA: TGTGCCACCTTAACCCCTAGCACAGATACGCAGTATTTT. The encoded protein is CATLTPSTDTQYF.

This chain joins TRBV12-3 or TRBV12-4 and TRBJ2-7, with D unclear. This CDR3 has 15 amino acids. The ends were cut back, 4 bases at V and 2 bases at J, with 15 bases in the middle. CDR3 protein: CASSSVRTGTYEQYF. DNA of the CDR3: TGTGCCAGCAGTTCGGTCCGAACGGGCACCTACGAGCAGTACTTC.

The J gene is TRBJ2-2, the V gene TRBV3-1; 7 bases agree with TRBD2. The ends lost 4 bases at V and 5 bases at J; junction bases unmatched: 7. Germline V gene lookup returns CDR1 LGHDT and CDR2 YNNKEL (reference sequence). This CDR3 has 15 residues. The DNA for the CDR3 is TGTGCCAGCAGCCTAAACACCGGGGGGACCGGGGAGCTGTTTTTT. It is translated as CASSLNTGGTGELFF.